These 12 T cell receptor beta chains were all obtained from the same sample, sequenced in a study of blood T cell repertoires in COVID-19. TCRdb keeps only in-frame clones here, not all; method: immunoSEQ multiplex PCR. The top ten clones hold 15% to 20% of a sample with approximately 53,000 clones, approximately 83% of them seen once. The sequenced material came from peripheral blood. The source is a man aged 35 to 55 with acute or convalescent COVID-19.

This clone was seen a handful of times. The chain links TRBV3-1 (or the pseudogene TRBV3-2) to TRBJ2-7; D is unresolved. Per the germline V gene, CDR1 is LGHDT and CDR2 is YNNKEL (reference sequence). V lost 0 bases, J lost 6 bases, and 6 bases lay in between. This CDR3 region has 12 residues. CDR3 protein: CASSQDSGEQYF. The CDR3 nucleotides read TGTGCCAGCAGCCAAGATAGTGGCGAGCAGTACTTC.

The chain combines TRBV2 with TRBJ1-1; D is possibly TRBD1 (5 bases). This CDR3 region has 12 residues. Germline V lookup: CDR1 SNHLY, CDR2 FYNNEI. V was pared by 6 bases and J by 2 bases, with 7 bases between. CDR3 sequence: CASSQGNTEAFF. The DNA of the CDR3 is TGTGCCAGCAGCCAGGGAAACACTGAAGCTTTCTTT.

The chain recombines TRBV3-1 (or the pseudogene TRBV3-2) with TRBJ2-1; 16 positions match TRBD2. V dropped 3 bases and J dropped 5; count of bases not matched to a gene: 16. The CDR3 sequence is 21 residues long. The germline gives CDR1 LGHDT, CDR2 YNNKEL (reference sequence). The CDR3 DNA reads TGTGCCAGCAGCCAGACAATACCGGGACTAGCGGGAGGGCTGACGGACAATGAGCAGTTCTTC. Translated, it gives CASSQTIPGLAGGLTDNEQFF.

In its sample, this clone was seen once. J is TRBJ1-5 and V is TRBV11-2, with D possibly matching TRBD1 (5 bases). In germline, CDR1 is SGHAT, CDR2 FQNNGV. Trimming took 5 bases from V and 3 from J, leaving 20 bases between them. The CDR3 runs to 17 residues. The CDR3 DNA reads as TGTGCCAGCAGCCCCTCGATCGGCAGGGCTCACAATCAGCCCCAGCATTTT. This encodes CASSPSIGRAHNQPQHF.

The rearrangement links TRBV11-2 to TRBJ2-1, with D possibly TRBD2 on 7 matching bases. The CDR3 totals 14 residues. The V gene's germline CDR1 is SGHAT and CDR2 FQNNGV. Trimming cost V 1 base and J 10 bases, with 14 bases left between them. CDR3 region: CASSLVWGRGEQFF. In DNA, the CDR3 is TGTGCCAGCAGCTTAGTTTGGGGGAGGGGGGAGCAGTTCTTC.

The rearrangement uses TRBV2 and TRBJ1-2; TRBD1 aligns across 10 bases. V was pared by 6 bases and J by 7 bases, with 2 bases of the junction left unmatched. Germline values: CDR1 SNHLY, CDR2 FYNNEI. The CDR3 is 12 amino acids. Written as DNA, the CDR3 is TGTGCCAGCAGGGGACAGGGGAGTGGCTACACCTTC. This gives the protein CASRGQGSGYTF.

The CDR3 here is CASSQSLPGQGVSNQPQHF. CDR3 bases: TGCGCCAGCAGTCAATCACTCCCGGGACAGGGAGTTAGCAATCAGCCCCAGCATTTT. The genes are TRBV23-1 and TRBJ1-5, with 9 nucleotides matching TRBD1. TRBV23-1 is assigned to the ORF class and has an uncertain function. The CDR3 runs to 19 residues. J lost 0 bases, V lost 0 bases, and 9 bases had no gene match.

The chain employs TRBV5-1 and TRBJ2-7, with D tentatively TRBD1 (6 bases). CDR3 length equals 13 residues. From germline, CDR1 is SGHRS and CDR2 YFSETQ. V shed 2 bases and J shed 3 bases, with 9 bases lying between them. The CDR3 nucleotides are TGCGCCAGCAGCTTAATACAGGGCTACGAGCAGTACTTC. It yields the protein CASSLIQGYEQYF. The full variable domain, in which reference TRBV5-1 and TRBJ2-7 provide the parts outside the CDR3, is KAGVTQTPRYLIKTRGQQVTLSCSPISGHRSVSWYQQTPGQGLQFLFEYFSETQRNKGNFPGRFSGRQFSNSRSEMNVSTLELGDSALYLCASSLIQGYEQYFGPGTRLTVT.

V and J are TRBV7-2 and TRBJ2-7; 7 nucleotides agree with TRBD2. CDR1 SGHTA and CDR2 FQGNSA come from the germline V gene. V dropped 6 bases and J dropped 3; count of bases not matched to a gene: 5. The CDR3 covers 13 residues. CDR3 loop: CASRRTGGYEQYF. The CDR3 DNA reads TGTGCCAGCAGAAGGACGGGAGGCTACGAGCAGTACTTC.

This sequence joins TRBV18 and TRBJ1-2, with TRBD1 matching over 7 bases. V gave up 2 bases and J gave up 6 bases; unmatched junction bases: 9. There are 15 residues in the CDR3. Per germline, CDR1 KGHSH and CDR2 LQKENI. The CDR3 here is CASSPTGDPLHGYTF. The DNA of the CDR3 is TGTGCCAGCTCACCAACAGGGGACCCTCTCCATGGCTACACCTTC.

The rearrangement links TRBV5-5 to TRBJ2-7, with D tentatively TRBD2 (6 bases). This CDR3 region has 12 residues. The germline V gene has CDR1 SGHKS and CDR2 YYEKEE (reference sequence). Trimming shortened V by 5 bases and J by 7 bases, and 13 bases separated the two germline ends. CDR3 sequence reads: CASRGRTGEQYV. The CDR3 nucleotides read TGTGCCAGCAGAGGGAGGACGGGAGAGCAGTACGTC.

This clone was seen a handful of times. The V call is TRBV18, the J call TRBJ2-7, with no clear D. CDR1 KGHSH and CDR2 LQKENI come from the germline V gene. CDR3 length equals 13 residues. V lost 6 bases, J lost 1 base, and 10 bases lay in between. CDR3 bases: TGTGCCAGCTCGGCGACTGCTTCCTACGAGCAGTACTTC. Translating it yields CASSATASYEQYF.